A selection of T cell receptor beta chains follows, all from one sample in a study of cytomegalovirus exposure and HLA in healthy donors. Data came from immunoSEQ multiplex PCR; TCRdb stores just in-frame clones and leaves some out. The sample gives about 160,000 clones, about 65% of which show up once; more than 2.5% is in the top ten. Sequenced: PBMCs. All receptors derive from a woman in her 30s in good health and CMV-seronegative. Each CDR3 is given with its conserved first and last residue. Fields, in order: J gene, V gene, clone size, CDR3 protein. Clone sizes are given selectively: once, few, many, or a class where the clone is expanded.

j_gene: TRBJ2-5; v_gene: TRBV5-4; abundance: few; CDR3aa: CASSPGLAGFQETQYF
j_gene: TRBJ2-2; v_gene: TRBV5-6; abundance: once; CDR3aa: CASSLEGRGELFF
j_gene: TRBJ1-5; v_gene: TRBV6-1; abundance: .; CDR3aa: CASLGGPSILPQHF
j_gene: TRBJ2-7; v_gene: TRBV27; abundance: .; CDR3aa: CASSFGRGRVTYEQYF
j_gene: TRBJ2-7; v_gene: TRBV7-9; abundance: .; CDR3aa: CASSSPGTGGYEQYF
j_gene: TRBJ1-2; v_gene: TRBV19; abundance: few; CDR3aa: CATLDRVYGYTF
j_gene: TRBJ1-5; v_gene: TRBV28; abundance: .; CDR3aa: CASRTPGQLVVQPQHF
j_gene: TRBJ1-2; v_gene: TRBV6-1; abundance: .; CDR3aa: CASSEGQHYGYTF
j_gene: TRBJ1-1; v_gene: TRBV6-5; abundance: .; CDR3aa: CASSPEAGGGEAFF
j_gene: TRBJ1-1; v_gene: TRBV5-4; abundance: .; CDR3aa: CASSSGQGVWNTEAFF
j_gene: TRBJ2-7; v_gene: TRBV5-1; abundance: .; CDR3aa: CASRFRDRPSYEQYF
j_gene: TRBJ1-2; v_gene: TRBV28; abundance: few; CDR3aa: CASSTLLPGGRGYGYTF
j_gene: TRBJ1-2; v_gene: TRBV5-6; abundance: few; CDR3aa: CASSYRGKNYGYTF
j_gene: TRBJ2-1; v_gene: TRBV28; abundance: .; CDR3aa: CASSGAYNEQFF
j_gene: TRBJ1-6; v_gene: TRBV28; abundance: .; CDR3aa: CASSLPRGASPLHF
j_gene: TRBJ2-7; v_gene: TRBV2; abundance: .; CDR3aa: CASSEAHRGTAEQYF
j_gene: TRBJ1-1; v_gene: TRBV29-1; abundance: .; CDR3aa: CSVQVVSTEAFF
j_gene: TRBJ2-1; v_gene: TRBV7-3; abundance: few; CDR3aa: CASSLTSGEDEQFF
j_gene: TRBJ2-7; v_gene: TRBV11-2; abundance: few; CDR3aa: CASSLSELRSYEQYF
j_gene: TRBJ1-1; v_gene: TRBV4-1; abundance: few; CDR3aa: CASSHSDRNTEAFF
j_gene: TRBJ2-2; v_gene: TRBV7-9; abundance: .; CDR3aa: CASSLFHGTGNTGELFF
j_gene: TRBJ1-2; v_gene: TRBV7-2; abundance: once; CDR3aa: CASSLEPSRGYTF
j_gene: TRBJ2-7; v_gene: TRBV7-9; abundance: .; CDR3aa: CSSRAGTSSSYEQYF
j_gene: TRBJ2-1; v_gene: TRBV10-2; abundance: .; CDR3aa: CASRPVDFSYNEQFF
j_gene: TRBJ2-7; v_gene: TRBV6-1; abundance: .; CDR3aa: CASILGEEYEQYF
j_gene: TRBJ2-7; v_gene: TRBV5-1; abundance: .; CDR3aa: CASSSGTGGYEQYF
j_gene: TRBJ2-3; v_gene: TRBV7-9; abundance: .; CDR3aa: CASSLVGGSTDTQYF
j_gene: TRBJ2-1; v_gene: TRBV7-9; abundance: .; CDR3aa: CASSGGQGAYNEQFF
j_gene: TRBJ2-7; v_gene: TRBV5-4; abundance: few; CDR3aa: CASSSRGLGAGEFEQYF
j_gene: TRBJ2-1; v_gene: TRBV12-5; abundance: .; CDR3aa: CASGRGTENNEQFF
j_gene: TRBJ2-7; v_gene: TRBV5-3; abundance: .; CDR3aa: CARSLTSGEPYEQYF
j_gene: TRBJ2-2; v_gene: TRBV4-3; abundance: .; CDR3aa: CASSQDIWPGNTGELFF
j_gene: TRBJ2-5; v_gene: TRBV5-1; abundance: few; CDR3aa: CASSPGGKPTVGTQYF
j_gene: TRBJ1-1; v_gene: TRBV15; abundance: .; CDR3aa: CATSRVANTEAFF
j_gene: TRBJ1-1; v_gene: TRBV28; abundance: .; CDR3aa: CASRSWTEAFF
j_gene: TRBJ2-5; v_gene: TRBV7-2; abundance: few; CDR3aa: CASSSGQGLAETQYF
j_gene: TRBJ2-1; v_gene: TRBV28; abundance: .; CDR3aa: CASSISGGGHEQFF
j_gene: TRBJ1-2; v_gene: TRBV28; abundance: .; CDR3aa: CASSSPGQGFAQSF
j_gene: TRBJ2-7; v_gene: TRBV7-3; abundance: .; CDR3aa: CASSLERGGYEQYF
j_gene: TRBJ2-7; v_gene: TRBV5-4; abundance: .; CDR3aa: CASSSNFGGYEQYF
j_gene: TRBJ2-7; v_gene: TRBV28; abundance: .; CDR3aa: CASRQGAKEQYF
j_gene: TRBJ1-1; v_gene: TRBV10-3; abundance: few; CDR3aa: CAISERVEIEAFF
j_gene: TRBJ2-3; v_gene: TRBV9; abundance: few; CDR3aa: CASSVGLAATDTQYF
j_gene: TRBJ2-2; v_gene: TRBV19; abundance: .; CDR3aa: CASSSYRTGELFF
j_gene: TRBJ2-7; v_gene: TRBV15; abundance: .; CDR3aa: CATSTTGVHEQYF
j_gene: TRBJ2-1; v_gene: TRBV7-8; abundance: .; CDR3aa: CASTARGLPPHEQFF
j_gene: TRBJ1-6; v_gene: TRBV4-1; abundance: .; CDR3aa: CASSQVGSSYNSPLHF